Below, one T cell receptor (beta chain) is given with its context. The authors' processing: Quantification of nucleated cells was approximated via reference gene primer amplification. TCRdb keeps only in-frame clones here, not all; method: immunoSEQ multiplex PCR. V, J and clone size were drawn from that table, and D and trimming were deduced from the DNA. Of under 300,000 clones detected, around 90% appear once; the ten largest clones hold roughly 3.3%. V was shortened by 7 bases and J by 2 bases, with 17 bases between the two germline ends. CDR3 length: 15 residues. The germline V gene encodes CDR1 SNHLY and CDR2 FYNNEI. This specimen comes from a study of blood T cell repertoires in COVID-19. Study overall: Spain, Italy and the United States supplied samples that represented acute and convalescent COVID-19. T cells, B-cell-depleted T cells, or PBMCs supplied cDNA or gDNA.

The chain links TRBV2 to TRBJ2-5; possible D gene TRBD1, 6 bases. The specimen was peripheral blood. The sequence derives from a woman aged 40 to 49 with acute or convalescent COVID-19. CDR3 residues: CASTRAGRGQETQYF. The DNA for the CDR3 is TGTGCCAGCACCCGGGCGGGCAGGGGACAAGAGACCCAGTACTTC.